This is a list of T cell receptor beta chains from one sample in a study of OX40 agonist ivuxolimab in advanced cancers. Some clones are missing from TCRdb's copy, which holds only in-frame ones; the method was immunoSEQ multiplex PCR. Counted here are 28,000 or so clones, almost 85% occurring once; the ten biggest clones make up 20% to 25%. Specimen: CD4+ or CD8+ T cells sorted from blood, collected in a trial of the OX40 agonist ivuxolimab. These receptors all come from an adult with an advanced solid tumor such as melanoma, head and neck, liver or kidney cancer. The CDR3 runs from the conserved cysteine through the conserved F or W. D genes are given only for firm matches. A clone size is listed for some rows: how often the clone was seen (once, few, many), or a class if it is expanded.

cdr3_nt: TGTGCCAGCAGTGGATACAAACTCTATGGCTACACCTTC
cdr3_aa: CASSGYKLYGYTF
d_call: NA
clone_size: NA
v_call: TRBV13
j_call: TRBJ1-2

cdr3_nt: TGTGCCAGCAGCGACCGACTAGCGGGAGACGATGAGCAGTTCTTC
cdr3_aa: CASSDRLAGDDEQFF
d_call: TRBD2
clone_size: NA
v_call: TRBV7-9
j_call: TRBJ2-1

cdr3_nt: TGTGCCAGCAGCCCGGGCAGACTAGCGGGGTACAATGAGCAGTTCTTC
cdr3_aa: CASSPGRLAGYNEQFF
d_call: TRBD2
clone_size: once
v_call: TRBV5-6
j_call: TRBJ2-1

cdr3_nt: TGTGCCAGCAGTTACTCGGCTGGGGCCGAGCAGTACTTC
cdr3_aa: CASSYSAGAEQYF
d_call: NA
clone_size: medium-sized
v_call: TRBV6-6
j_call: TRBJ2-7

cdr3_nt: TGTGCCAGTAGTATGTCAGGACGCACAGATACGCAGTATTTT
cdr3_aa: CASSMSGRTDTQYF
d_call: NA
clone_size: NA
v_call: TRBV19
j_call: TRBJ2-3

cdr3_nt: TGTGCCAGCAGCCCGGCCGGGACAGACTACGAGCAGTACTTC
cdr3_aa: CASSPAGTDYEQYF
d_call: TRBD1
clone_size: NA
v_call: TRBV4-2
j_call: TRBJ2-7

cdr3_nt: TGTGCCAGCAGCCGTAGCGGGAGTGAACACAATGAGCAGTTCTTC
cdr3_aa: CASSRSGSEHNEQFF
d_call: TRBD2
clone_size: once
v_call: TRBV5-4
j_call: TRBJ2-1

cdr3_nt: TGCGCCAGCAGCCAAGTACAGGGCACCGATCAGCCCCAGCATTTT
cdr3_aa: CASSQVQGTDQPQHF
d_call: NA
clone_size: many
v_call: TRBV4-1
j_call: TRBJ1-5

cdr3_nt: TGTGCCAGCAGTTTACCTAATCAGCCCCAGCATTTT
cdr3_aa: CASSLPNQPQHF
d_call: NA
clone_size: NA
v_call: TRBV27
j_call: TRBJ1-5

cdr3_nt: TGCAGCGTTGATGGGGCCGGGGCAGATACGCAGTATTTT
cdr3_aa: CSVDGAGADTQYF
d_call: NA
clone_size: NA
v_call: TRBV29-1
j_call: TRBJ2-3

cdr3_nt: TGTGCCAGTAGTGCTCAAGAGACCCAGTACTTC
cdr3_aa: CASSAQETQYF
d_call: NA
clone_size: NA
v_call: TRBV19
j_call: TRBJ2-5

cdr3_nt: TGTGCCAGCAGTGAAGTGGGGGACACCGGGGAGCTGTTTTTT
cdr3_aa: CASSEVGDTGELFF
d_call: NA
clone_size: NA
v_call: TRBV6-1
j_call: TRBJ2-2

cdr3_nt: TGCAGCGTTGGACAGGGGGAATATGGCTACACCTTC
cdr3_aa: CSVGQGEYGYTF
d_call: TRBD1
clone_size: NA
v_call: TRBV29-1
j_call: TRBJ1-2

cdr3_nt: TGTGCCAGCAGTTTATTCGCTGGGGGGGAGCAGTTCTTC
cdr3_aa: CASSLFAGGEQFF
d_call: NA
clone_size: NA
v_call: TRBV28
j_call: TRBJ2-1

cdr3_nt: TGTGCCTGGAGTCGGGACAGGGGCGTCTACGAGCAGTACTTC
cdr3_aa: CAWSRDRGVYEQYF
d_call: TRBD1
clone_size: few
v_call: TRBV30
j_call: TRBJ2-7

cdr3_nt: TGTGCTAGCAGCCGTAGCATTGGGGGAGGGCCCTACAATGAGCAGTTCTTC
cdr3_aa: CASSRSIGGGPYNEQFF
d_call: TRBD2
clone_size: NA
v_call: TRBV7-7
j_call: TRBJ2-1

cdr3_nt: TGTGCCAGCAGCTTGAATCGAGATTCCTACGAGCAGTACTTC
cdr3_aa: CASSLNRDSYEQYF
d_call: NA
clone_size: NA
v_call: TRBV5-6
j_call: TRBJ2-7

cdr3_nt: TGTGCCAGCAGCTCCCCGGCCGTCGGGGGCAATGAGCAGTTCTTC
cdr3_aa: CASSSPAVGGNEQFF
d_call: NA
clone_size: NA
v_call: TRBV13
j_call: TRBJ2-1

cdr3_nt: TGTGCCAGCAGCCAAAAAACCGGGACAGGGTCCTACGAGCAGTACTTC
cdr3_aa: CASSQKTGTGSYEQYF
d_call: TRBD1
clone_size: NA
v_call: TRBV7-8
j_call: TRBJ2-7

cdr3_nt: TGTGCCAGCAGCATAACTAGCGGGGGGGGAAATGAGCAGTTCTTC
cdr3_aa: CASSITSGGGNEQFF
d_call: TRBD2
clone_size: NA
v_call: TRBV4-2
j_call: TRBJ2-1

cdr3_nt: TGCGCCAGCAGCCTCTTCACTAGCGGTTCCTACGAGCAGTACTTC
cdr3_aa: CASSLFTSGSYEQYF
d_call: TRBD2
clone_size: NA
v_call: TRBV5-1
j_call: TRBJ2-7

cdr3_nt: TGTGCCAGCAGCGTAGGGGGGGCCACAGGGGAAAAACTGTTTTTT
cdr3_aa: CASSVGGATGEKLFF
d_call: NA
clone_size: NA
v_call: TRBV9
j_call: TRBJ1-4

cdr3_nt: TGTGCCAGCAGCTCGGGACAGTCCTACGAGCAGTACTTC
cdr3_aa: CASSSGQSYEQYF
d_call: TRBD1
clone_size: NA
v_call: TRBV7-3
j_call: TRBJ2-7

cdr3_nt: TGCAGCGTCGGAGGGGACAGGGGGCTTGCTAATGAAAAACTGTTTTTT
cdr3_aa: CSVGGDRGLANEKLFF
d_call: TRBD1
clone_size: NA
v_call: TRBV29-1
j_call: TRBJ1-4

cdr3_nt: TGCGCCAGCAGCCAACAGCAGCAGGGAGCCTACGAGCAGTACTTC
cdr3_aa: CASSQQQQGAYEQYF
d_call: NA
clone_size: NA
v_call: TRBV4-1
j_call: TRBJ2-7

cdr3_nt: TGCGCCAGCAGCCTGACAGGTCCGAATCAGTATTTT
cdr3_aa: CASSLTGPNQYF
d_call: NA
clone_size: once
v_call: TRBV5-1
j_call: TRBJ2-3

cdr3_nt: TGTGCCAGCAGCGCGGACACTCCAGAGACCCAGTACTTC
cdr3_aa: CASSADTPETQYF
d_call: NA
clone_size: NA
v_call: TRBV5-6
j_call: TRBJ2-5

cdr3_nt: TGTGCCAGCAGCGTAGGGGGACTGCGCCAAGAGACCCAGTACTTC
cdr3_aa: CASSVGGLRQETQYF
d_call: NA
clone_size: NA
v_call: TRBV9
j_call: TRBJ2-5

cdr3_nt: TGTGCCAGCAGCCAAATCTCACTAGCGGGGCAGAATGAGCAGTTCTTC
cdr3_aa: CASSQISLAGQNEQFF
d_call: TRBD2
clone_size: NA
v_call: TRBV14
j_call: TRBJ2-1

cdr3_nt: TGCGCCAGCAGTCCGACAGGGGGAGGCGGAAACACCATATATTTT
cdr3_aa: CASSPTGGGGNTIYF
d_call: TRBD1
clone_size: NA
v_call: TRBV5-1
j_call: TRBJ1-3